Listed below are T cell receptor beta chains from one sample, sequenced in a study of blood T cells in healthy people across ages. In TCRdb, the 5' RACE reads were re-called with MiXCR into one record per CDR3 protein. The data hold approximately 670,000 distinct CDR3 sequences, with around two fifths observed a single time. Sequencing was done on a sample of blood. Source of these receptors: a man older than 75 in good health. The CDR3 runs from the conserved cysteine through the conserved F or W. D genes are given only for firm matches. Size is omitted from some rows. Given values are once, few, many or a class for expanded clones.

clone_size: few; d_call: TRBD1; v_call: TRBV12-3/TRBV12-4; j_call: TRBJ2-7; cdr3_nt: TGTGCCACGCGACAGGGGGCCCTCGAGCAGTACTTC; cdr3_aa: CATRQGALEQYF
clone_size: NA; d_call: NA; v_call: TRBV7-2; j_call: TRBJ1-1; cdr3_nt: TGTGCCAGCAGCTTACTCGCTGAAGCTTTCTTT; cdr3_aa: CASSLLAEAFF
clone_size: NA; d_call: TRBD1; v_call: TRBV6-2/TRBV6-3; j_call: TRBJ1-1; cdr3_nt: TGTGCCAGCAGCCCTTCACGGACAGGGATAGCGACTGAAGCTTTCTTT; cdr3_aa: CASSPSRTGIATEAFF
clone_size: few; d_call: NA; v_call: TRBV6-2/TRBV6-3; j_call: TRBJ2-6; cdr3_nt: TGTGCCAGCAGCGCCCGGGGCCCCTCTGGGGCCAACGTCCTGACTTTC; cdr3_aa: CASSARGPSGANVLTF
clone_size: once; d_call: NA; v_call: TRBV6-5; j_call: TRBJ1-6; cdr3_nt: TGTGCCAGCAGGTCGGAAAACTATAATTCACCCCTCCACTTT; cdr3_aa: CASRSENYNSPLHF
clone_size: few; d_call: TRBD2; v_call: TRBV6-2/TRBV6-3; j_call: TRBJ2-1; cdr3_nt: TGTGCCAGCAGTTACTCCCCCCCAGCGGGGGGGCGTCCGGAGCAGTTCTTC; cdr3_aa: CASSYSPPAGGRPEQFF
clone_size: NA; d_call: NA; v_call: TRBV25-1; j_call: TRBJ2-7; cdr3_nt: TGTGCCAGCAGGGGGCAGTCGGCCTACGAGCAGTACTTC; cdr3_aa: CASRGQSAYEQYF
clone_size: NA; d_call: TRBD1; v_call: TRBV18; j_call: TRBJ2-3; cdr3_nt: TGTGCCAGCTCACCCCGGACAGGGGGCAGGAGCACAGATACGCAGTATTTT; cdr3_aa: CASSPRTGGRSTDTQYF
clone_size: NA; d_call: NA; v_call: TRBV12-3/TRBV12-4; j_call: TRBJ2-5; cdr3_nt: TGTGCCAGCAGTTTCCGAACCGGCCAGGAGACCCAGTACTTC; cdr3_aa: CASSFRTGQETQYF
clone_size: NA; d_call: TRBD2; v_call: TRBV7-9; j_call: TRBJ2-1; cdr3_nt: TGTGCCAGCAGCTTCTCGGCTAGCGGGAGGTCGGGTGAGCAGTTCTTC; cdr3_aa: CASSFSASGRSGEQFF
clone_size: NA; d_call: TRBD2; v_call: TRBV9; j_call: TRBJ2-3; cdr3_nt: TGTGCCAGCAGCGTAGTGGCGGGGGGCATCACAGATACGCAGTATTTT; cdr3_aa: CASSVVAGGITDTQYF
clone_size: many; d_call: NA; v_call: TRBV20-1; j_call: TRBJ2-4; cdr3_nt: TGCAGTGCTAGAGGTGACAGTCTAGGGAACATTCAGTACTTC; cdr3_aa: CSARGDSLGNIQYF
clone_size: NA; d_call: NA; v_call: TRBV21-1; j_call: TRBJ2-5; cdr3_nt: TGTGCCAGCAGCAAAGTCGAAGAGACCCAGTACTTC; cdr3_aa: CASSKVEETQYF
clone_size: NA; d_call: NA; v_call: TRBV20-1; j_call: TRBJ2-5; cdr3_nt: TGCAGTGCCCCCAGGGAGACCCAGTACTTC; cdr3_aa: CSAPRETQYF
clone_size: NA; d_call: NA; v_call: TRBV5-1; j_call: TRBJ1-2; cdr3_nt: TGCGCCAGCAGCTTGGGGTACTCACCTGAGTATGGCTACACCTTC; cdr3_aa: CASSLGYSPEYGYTF
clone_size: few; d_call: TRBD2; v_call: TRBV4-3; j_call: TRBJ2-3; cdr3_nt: TGCGCCAGCAGCCAAGTCCTAGCGGGGGGGTATGGCACAGATACGCAGTATTTT; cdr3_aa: CASSQVLAGGYGTDTQYF
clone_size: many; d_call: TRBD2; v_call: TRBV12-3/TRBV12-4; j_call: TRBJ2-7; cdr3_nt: TGTGCCAGCAGGAGCGGGGGAAGGACCTACGAGCAGTACTTC; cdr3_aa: CASRSGGRTYEQYF
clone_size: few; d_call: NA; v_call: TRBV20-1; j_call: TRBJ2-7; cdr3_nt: TGCAGTGCTAGAAGACGGGACTTTAGCTCCTACGAGCAGTACTTC; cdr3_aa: CSARRRDFSSYEQYF
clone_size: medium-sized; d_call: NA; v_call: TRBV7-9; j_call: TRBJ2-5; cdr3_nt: TGTGCCAGCAGCAACGGACGGACTCAAGAGACCCAGTACTTC; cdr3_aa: CASSNGRTQETQYF
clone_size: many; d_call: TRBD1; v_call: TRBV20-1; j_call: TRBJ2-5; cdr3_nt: TGCAGTGCTAGTCGGACAGGAGCATACCAAGAGACCCAGTACTTC; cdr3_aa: CSASRTGAYQETQYF
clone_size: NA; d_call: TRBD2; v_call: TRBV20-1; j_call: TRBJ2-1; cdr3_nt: TGCAGTGCTAGAGATCCGGGACTAGCGAAGTCCTACAATGAGCAGTTCTTC; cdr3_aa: CSARDPGLAKSYNEQFF
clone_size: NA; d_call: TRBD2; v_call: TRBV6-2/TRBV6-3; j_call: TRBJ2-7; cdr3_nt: TGTGCCAGCAAGACTAGCGGGCCCTACGAGCAGTACTTC; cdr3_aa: CASKTSGPYEQYF
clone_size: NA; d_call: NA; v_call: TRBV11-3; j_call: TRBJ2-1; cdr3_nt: TGTGCCAGCAGCTTTGAGCGGAACAATGAGCAGTTCTTC; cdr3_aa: CASSFERNNEQFF
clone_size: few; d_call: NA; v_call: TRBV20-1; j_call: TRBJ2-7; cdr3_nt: TGCAGTGCAGGAGGGCTAGTCCCCTACGAGCAGTACTTC; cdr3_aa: CSAGGLVPYEQYF
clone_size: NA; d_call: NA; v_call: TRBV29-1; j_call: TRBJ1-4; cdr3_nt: TGCAGCGTCCCAGATCGGGGGAAGAAACTGTTTTTT; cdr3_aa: CSVPDRGKKLFF